What follows are 25 T cell receptor beta chains derived from one specimen sequenced in a study of blood T cell repertoires in COVID-19. TCRdb's table, derived via immunoSEQ multiplex PCR, lists solely in-frame clones and lacks some. The sample yields 100,000 to 150,000 clones, less than 90% seen once. Sequences were obtained from peripheral blood. The receptors originated from a woman older than 75 with acute or convalescent COVID-19.

The chain combines TRBV3-1 (or the pseudogene TRBV3-2) with TRBJ1-2, with D possibly being TRBD1 (5 bases). V shed 1 base and J shed 10 bases, with 10 bases lying between them. Per the germline V gene, CDR1 is LGHDT and CDR2 is YNNKEL (reference sequence). The CDR3 covers 12 residues. CDR3 sequence reads: CASSQGLGPYTF. CDR3 nucleotides: TGTGCCAGCAGCCAAGGTTTGGGGCCCTACACCTTC.

The sample holds one count of this clone. V and J are TRBV28 and TRBJ1-2; D possibly corresponds to TRBD1 (5 bases). In germline, CDR1 is MDHEN, CDR2 SYDVKM. V lost 6 bases to trimming and J lost 4 bases, with 12 bases between them. The CDR3 runs 13 residues. The CDR3 coding sequence is TGTGCCAGCAGCCGGGGGGGATCCTATGGCTACACCTTC. Translating gives CASSRGGSYGYTF.

The chain joins TRBV3-1 (or the pseudogene TRBV3-2) to TRBJ1-2; D may be TRBD1 (5 bases). Germline V gene lookup returns CDR1 LGHDT and CDR2 YNNKEL (reference sequence). The CDR3 is made up of 11 amino acids. V lost 4 bases and J 8 bases, leaving 8 bases between the germline ends. CDR3 DNA sequence: TGTGCCAGCAGCCTATCAGGGGGCTACACCTTC. It translates to CASSLSGGYTF.

This clone was recorded once. J is TRBJ2-5 and V is TRBV19; weak D call: TRBD2 (6 bases). Germline V lookup: CDR1 LNHDA, CDR2 SQIVND (reference sequence). The CDR3 is made up of 13 amino acids. Deletions cut 5 bases from V and 4 bases from J, with 11 bases between. The DNA for the CDR3 is TGTGCCAGTAGTGAGTTGGGGGGAGAGACCCAGTACTTC. Residues: CASSELGGETQYF.

The rearrangement uses TRBV28 and TRBJ1-2, with D unresolved. V gave up 5 bases and J gave up 3 bases, with 7 bases separating them. Germline CDR1 reads MDHEN; CDR2 reads SYDVKM. This CDR3 spans 12 amino acids. CDR3 sequence reads: CASSLRDYGYTF. CDR3 DNA sequence: TGTGCCAGCAGTCTACGGGACTATGGCTACACCTTC.

The chain couples TRBV5-1 to TRBJ1-2, with a weak D call TRBD1 (6 bases). V was trimmed by 8 bases and J by 9 bases, leaving 17 bases between them. CDR1 SGHRS and CDR2 YFSETQ come from the germline V gene. This CDR3 spans 12 amino acids. The CDR3 DNA sequence: TGCGCCAGTTCGGACAGCAATTTAAGCTACACCTTC. It encodes CASSDSNLSYTF.

The rearrangement joins TRBV7-9 to TRBJ2-5; no firm D call. The CDR3 contains 12 residues. The V end was cut by 5 bases, the J end by 4 bases, with 8 bases between. Per germline, CDR1 SEHNR and CDR2 FQNEAQ (reference sequence). The DNA for the CDR3 is TGTGCCAGCAGCCGAGCCCTAGAGACCCAGTACTTC. Residues: CASSRALETQYF. Looking up the rest from reference TRBV7-9 and TRBJ2-5 gives the full variable domain: DTGVSQNPRHKITKRGQNVTFRCDPISEHNRLYWYRQTLGQGPEFLTYFQNEAQLEKSRLLSDRFSAERPKGSFSTLEIQRTEQGDSAMYLCASSRALETQYFGPGTRLLVL.

This chain links TRBV4-2 with TRBJ1-2; D call uncertain. Germline CDR1 LGHNA, CDR2 YNFKEQ. Trimming shortened V by 0 bases and J by 7 bases, and 12 bases separated the two germline ends. The CDR3 has 14 amino acids. This CDR3 is CASSQDEASAGYTF. CDR3 bases: TGTGCCAGCAGCCAAGATGAGGCATCGGCTGGCTACACCTTC.

The rearrangement links TRBV27 to TRBJ2-1; 8 bases line up with TRBD1. There are 12 residues in the CDR3. V lost 6 bases and J lost 12; bases outside the gene matches: 7. Germline CDR1 and CDR2: MNHEY and SMNVEV (reference sequence). CDR3 in amino acids: CASSLIGTGQFF. The CDR3 DNA is TGTGCCAGCAGCTTGATAGGGACAGGGCAGTTCTTC.

This chain connects TRBV9 to TRBJ1-1; 7 bases are a match to TRBD1. Trimming removed 0 bases from V and 6 bases from J; junction bases left unmatched: 8. CDR1 is SGDLS and CDR2 is YYNGEE in the germline V gene. The CDR3 spans 15 residues. CDR3 amino acids: CASSVEAQGVAEAFF. The CDR3 DNA sequence: TGTGCCAGCAGCGTAGAAGCCCAGGGGGTGGCTGAAGCTTTCTTT.

The gene calls are TRBV6-5 and TRBJ1-2; 7 positions match TRBD1. The germline V gene has CDR1 MNHEY and CDR2 SVGAGI. The CDR3 sequence is 13 residues long. The junction had 9 bases not matched to a gene; V was cut back by 6 bases and J by 8 bases. CDR3 sequence reads: CASSRTGTGGYTF. The DNA of the CDR3 is TGTGCCAGCAGCAGGACAGGCACGGGCGGCTACACCTTC.

This clone was counted between two and nine times. The chain links TRBV4-2 to TRBJ1-1; D is unresolved. The V gene lost 3 bases and the J gene lost 4 bases, with 12 bases spanning the gap. This CDR3 has 14 amino acids. Germline V lookup: CDR1 LGHNA, CDR2 YNFKEQ. The CDR3 DNA sequence: TGTGCCAGCAGCCAGCGGGATTTGGGCACTGAAGCTTTCTTT. This translates into CASSQRDLGTEAFF.

V is TRBV2 and J is TRBJ2-2, with 9 bases that match TRBD2. Germline CDR1 and CDR2: SNHLY and FYNNEI. This CDR3 spans 16 amino acids. The trim removed 6 bases at V and 5 bases at J, leaving 10 bases unmatched. The CDR3 DNA reads as TGTGCCAGCAGCCTAGCGGGGCACACGGGGACCGGGGAGCTGTTTTTT. The encoded protein is CASSLAGHTGTGELFF.

J is TRBJ1-4 and V is TRBV25-1; 10 bases line up with TRBD1. The germline gives CDR1 MGHDK, CDR2 SYGVNS. The CDR3 has 17 residues. V gave up 7 bases and J gave up 6 bases; unmatched junction bases: 14. The CDR3 protein is CASTSGTGDNKYEKLFF. For the CDR3, the DNA is TGTGCCAGCACTTCGGGGACAGGGGATAACAAGTATGAAAAACTGTTTTTT.

This chain uses TRBV5-4 with TRBJ1-4; 10 bases align to TRBD1. The CDR3 covers 15 residues. Germline V gives CDR1 SGHNT, CDR2 YYREEE (reference sequence). V was pared by 2 bases and J by 6 bases, with 4 bases of the junction left unmatched. This chain's CDR3 is CASSLSGTGDEKLFF. The DNA of the CDR3 is TGTGCCAGCAGCTTATCCGGGACAGGGGATGAAAAACTGTTTTTT.

This sequence joins TRBV5-6 and TRBJ1-2; TRBD1 aligns across 7 bases. This CDR3 is built from 14 residues. Trimming cost V 1 base and J 5 bases; bases outside gene matches: 5. CDR1 and CDR2 from the germline V gene are SGHDT and YYEEEE. The CDR3 sequence: CASSLRSGGYGYTF. The CDR3 DNA is TGTGCCAGCAGCTTGAGGTCAGGGGGTTATGGCTACACCTTC. Full variable domain (rest looked up from reference TRBV5-6 and TRBJ1-2): DAGVTQSPTHLIKTRGQQVTLRCSPKSGHDTVSWYQQALGQGPQFIFQYYEEEERQRGNFPDRFSGHQFPNYSSELNVNALLLGDSALYLCASSLRSGGYGYTFGSGTRLTVV.

This clone was picked up a small number of times. The rearrangement uses TRBV6-4 and TRBJ2-2, with TRBD1 matching 7 bases. V shed 3 bases and J 6 bases; nucleotides not matched to a gene: 7. Germline-derived CDR1 and CDR2 are MRHNA and SNTAGT. The CDR3 loop spans 15 amino acids. CDR3 protein: CASSEQGLPAGELFF. In nucleotides, the CDR3 is TGTGCCAGCAGTGAACAGGGGCTTCCGGCCGGGGAGCTGTTTTTT.

V usage is TRBV21-1 and J usage is TRBJ1-1; whether TRBD1, the table's D call, matches the DNA was not checked. TRBV21-1 is noted as a pseudogene. The CDR3 spans 12 residues. For the CDR3, the DNA is TGTGCCAGCAGAAAAGGGCCCACTGAAGCTTTCTTT. This sequence encodes CASRKGPTEAFF.

This chain connects TRBV5-1 to TRBJ2-5; 10 nucleotides line up with TRBD2. The germline gives CDR1 SGHRS, CDR2 YFSETQ. CDR3 length: 13 residues. The J segment lost 5 bases and the V segment lost 4 bases, leaving 2 bases of the junction unmatched. The chain's CDR3 is CASSPGLAETQYF. Here the CDR3 DNA reads TGCGCCAGCAGCCCGGGACTAGCGGAGACCCAGTACTTC.

J is TRBJ1-1 and V is TRBV10-1; tentative D call: TRBD1 (6 bases). Trimming cost V 4 bases and J 5 bases, with 17 bases left between them. This CDR3 is 15 amino acids long. CDR1 is WNHNN and CDR2 is SYGVQD in the germline V gene (reference sequence). DNA of the CDR3: TGCGCCAGCAGTGGCGGCCCAGGGGTAGGGACTGAAGCTTTCTTT. Its translation: CASSGGPGVGTEAFF.

V and J are TRBV28 and TRBJ1-6; a weak D match, TRBD1 (6 bases). Germline V lookup: CDR1 MDHEN, CDR2 SYDVKM. V was cut by 10 bases and J by 9 bases, with 16 bases left in between. The CDR3 runs 13 residues. Here the CDR3 reads CATTSTGGSPLHF. The DNA of the CDR3 is TGTGCCACCACATCGACAGGTGGTTCACCCCTCCACTTT. Complete variable domain (other parts from reference TRBV28 and TRBJ1-6): DVKVTQSSRYLVKRTGEKVFLECVQDMDHENMFWYRQDPGLGLRLIYFSYDVKMKEKGDIPEGYSVSREKKERFSLILESASTNQTSMYLCATTSTGGSPLHFGNGTRLTVT.

This clone was counted once. This sequence joins TRBV6-5 and TRBJ1-1; D not resolved. V lost 0 bases and J lost 0, with 8 bases in between. The CDR3 extends over 15 amino acids. The germline CDR1 and CDR2 sequences are MNHEY and SVGAGI. The CDR3 DNA reads TGTGCCAGCAGTTACTCGGGGAGTATGAACACTGAAGCTTTCTTT. This gives the protein CASSYSGSMNTEAFF.

The V and J genes are TRBV15 and TRBJ2-7; 7 bases agree with TRBD1. The CDR3 sequence is 15 residues long. The J segment lost 2 bases and the V segment lost 4 bases, leaving 8 bases of the junction unmatched. Germline CDR1 LNHNV, CDR2 YYDKDF (reference sequence). The CDR3 region is CATSNPGQKAYEQYF. Written as DNA, the CDR3 is TGTGCCACCAGCAACCCGGGACAGAAAGCCTACGAGCAGTACTTC.

This clone was observed once. V usage is TRBV13 and J usage is TRBJ1-5; D is unresolved. Germline CDR1 reads PRHDT; CDR2 reads FYEKMQ (reference sequence). This CDR3 is 13 amino acids long. Trimming took 3 bases from V and 6 from J, leaving 9 bases between them. In nucleotides, the CDR3 is TGTGCCAGCAGCTTGGGCAGGCGTCAGCCCCAGCATTTT. It is translated as CASSLGRRQPQHF.

CDR3 amino acids: CASSYGGGAGANVLTF. The DNA for the CDR3 is TGTGCCAGCAGTTACGGGGGAGGGGCCGGGGCCAACGTCCTGACTTTC. The chain couples TRBV7-2 to TRBJ2-6, with 7 bases fitting TRBD2. Trimming cost V 6 bases and J 4 bases; bases outside gene matches: 9. Germline V gene data show CDR1 as SGHTA and CDR2 as FQGNSA. The CDR3 sequence is 16 residues long.